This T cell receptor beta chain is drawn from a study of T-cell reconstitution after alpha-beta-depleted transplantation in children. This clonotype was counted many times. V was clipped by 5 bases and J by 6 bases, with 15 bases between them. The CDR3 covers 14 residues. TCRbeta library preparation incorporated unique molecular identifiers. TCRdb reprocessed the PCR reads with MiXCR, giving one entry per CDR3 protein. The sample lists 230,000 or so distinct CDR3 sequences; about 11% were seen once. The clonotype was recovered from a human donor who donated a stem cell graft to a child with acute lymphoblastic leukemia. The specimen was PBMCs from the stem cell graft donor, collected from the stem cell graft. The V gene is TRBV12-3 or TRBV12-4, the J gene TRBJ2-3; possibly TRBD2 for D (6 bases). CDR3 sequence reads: CASSPGPEGDTQYF. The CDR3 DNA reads TGTGCCAGCAGTCCGGGGCCGGAGGGGGATACGCAGTATTTT.